These T cell receptor beta chains were read from a single sample in a study of shared clonotypes between healthy human individuals. Generated by immunoSEQ multiplex PCR, the TCRdb table keeps only in-frame clones and is missing some. The profile shows under 750,000 clones, about two thirds of them singletons. The sample consisted of memory CD4+ T cells sorted from blood. These receptors were obtained from a woman under 40 in good health. The CDR3 runs from the conserved cysteine through the conserved F or W. The D gene is left open where the match is weak. Expanded clones are given a class, and other clones once, few, many or no size at all.

d_gene: NA
v_gene: TRBV6-1
abundance: NA
j_gene: TRBJ2-3
CDR3nt: TGTGCCATCAGTGCAGGGGCATTCACAGATACGCAGTATTTT
CDR3aa: CAISAGAFTDTQYF

d_gene: NA
v_gene: TRBV13
abundance: NA
j_gene: TRBJ2-1
CDR3nt: TGTGCCAGCAGCCCCTATCCAGTACACGCAGACAATGAGCAGTTCTTC
CDR3aa: CASSPYPVHADNEQFF

d_gene: NA
v_gene: TRBV4-1
abundance: NA
j_gene: TRBJ2-1
CDR3nt: TGCGCCAGCAGCCAAGATCAAGGGGCCGCCAATGAGCAGTTCTTC
CDR3aa: CASSQDQGAANEQFF

d_gene: TRBD2
v_gene: TRBV11-2
abundance: NA
j_gene: TRBJ2-3
CDR3nt: TGTGCCAGCAGTTACATAGCGGGAGGGCCTGGAGATACGCAGTATTTT
CDR3aa: CASSYIAGGPGDTQYF

d_gene: TRBD2
v_gene: TRBV5-1
abundance: NA
j_gene: TRBJ2-1
CDR3nt: TGCGCCAGCAGCACTAGCGGGAGGGCCGGGGAGTTCTTC
CDR3aa: CASSTSGRAGEFF

d_gene: NA
v_gene: TRBV28
abundance: NA
j_gene: TRBJ2-3
CDR3nt: TGTGCCATCGGCGGGTATAGCACAGATACGCAGTATTTT
CDR3aa: CAIGGYSTDTQYF

d_gene: NA
v_gene: TRBV5-1
abundance: NA
j_gene: TRBJ2-3
CDR3nt: TGCGCCAGCAGGTTAGGTGTAAGCACAGATACGCAGTATTTT
CDR3aa: CASRLGVSTDTQYF

d_gene: NA
v_gene: TRBV28
abundance: NA
j_gene: TRBJ2-7
CDR3nt: TGTGCCAGCAGTTTGGTAAGGAAGGTGCAGTACTTC
CDR3aa: CASSLVRKVQYF

d_gene: NA
v_gene: TRBV30
abundance: NA
j_gene: TRBJ1-1
CDR3nt: TGTGCCTGCCTCCGCCCGTATCGGGGAACTGAAGCTTTCTTT
CDR3aa: CACLRPYRGTEAFF

d_gene: NA
v_gene: TRBV30
abundance: NA
j_gene: TRBJ2-7
CDR3nt: TGTGCCTGGAGTGTCTGGCTAGCGCGTGAGCAGTACTTC
CDR3aa: CAWSVWLAREQYF

d_gene: NA
v_gene: TRBV28
abundance: NA
j_gene: TRBJ2-1
CDR3nt: TGTGCCAGCAGTCCCTCCGCTGGAGGCCTTAATGAGCAGTTCTTC
CDR3aa: CASSPSAGGLNEQFF

d_gene: TRBD1
v_gene: TRBV29-1
abundance: few
j_gene: TRBJ2-3
CDR3nt: TGCAGCGTTCCCGGGACAGTCGTCGATACGCAGTATTTT
CDR3aa: CSVPGTVVDTQYF

d_gene: TRBD2
v_gene: TRBV6-6
abundance: NA
j_gene: TRBJ2-5
CDR3nt: TGTGCCAGCGGACTAGCGGAGACCCAAGAGACCCAGTACTTC
CDR3aa: CASGLAETQETQYF

d_gene: TRBD2
v_gene: TRBV5-5
abundance: NA
j_gene: TRBJ2-1
CDR3nt: TGTGCCAGCAGCTTAAGTTCGGGAGGCGGGAGGGGTCGTGGTGAGCAGTTCTTC
CDR3aa: CASSLSSGGGRGRGEQFF

d_gene: NA
v_gene: TRBV19
abundance: once
j_gene: TRBJ2-1
CDR3nt: TGTGCCAGTAGTATAGGTTGGCAGATCTTAGGTGGGCAGTTCTTC
CDR3aa: CASSIGWQILGGQFF

d_gene: NA
v_gene: TRBV11-2
abundance: NA
j_gene: TRBJ1-4
CDR3nt: TGTGCCAGCAGCTTAAATGGGGAAAAACTGTTTTTT
CDR3aa: CASSLNGEKLFF

d_gene: NA
v_gene: TRBV5-1
abundance: NA
j_gene: TRBJ1-3
CDR3nt: TGCGCCAGCAGCTTGGAGGGGCGGGCGGTCAGAAAAGACTCTGGAAACACCATATATTTT
CDR3aa: CASSLEGRAVRKDSGNTIYF

d_gene: TRBD1
v_gene: TRBV7-2
abundance: NA
j_gene: TRBJ2-7
CDR3nt: TGTGCCAGCAGCTTAGCGGGACAGGGGCCCACCTTCTCCTACGAGCAGTACTTC
CDR3aa: CASSLAGQGPTFSYEQYF

d_gene: TRBD2
v_gene: TRBV28
abundance: NA
j_gene: TRBJ2-3
CDR3nt: TGTGCCAGCAGTAAAGAGCCTGTTACGGGGACTAGAGCATCAGATACGCAGTATTTT
CDR3aa: CASSKEPVTGTRASDTQYF

d_gene: NA
v_gene: TRBV27
abundance: NA
j_gene: TRBJ2-2
CDR3nt: TGTGCCAGCAGGGTTAACACCGGGGAGCTGTTTTTT
CDR3aa: CASRVNTGELFF

d_gene: NA
v_gene: TRBV19
abundance: NA
j_gene: TRBJ2-7
CDR3nt: TGTGCCAGTAGTAACCGTCGGCTGGAGCAGTACTTC
CDR3aa: CASSNRRLEQYF

d_gene: TRBD1
v_gene: TRBV10-3
abundance: NA
j_gene: TRBJ2-1
CDR3nt: TGTGCCATCAGTGAGAGGACAGGAAACAATGAGCAGTTCTTC
CDR3aa: CAISERTGNNEQFF

d_gene: TRBD1
v_gene: TRBV28
abundance: NA
j_gene: TRBJ1-3
CDR3nt: TGTGCCAGCAGTTCTGACAGGGGGTCTGGAAACACCATATATTTT
CDR3aa: CASSSDRGSGNTIYF

d_gene: NA
v_gene: TRBV7-2
abundance: NA
j_gene: TRBJ2-3
CDR3nt: TGTGCCAGCAGCTTAGGGACAGCAGATACGCAGTATTTT
CDR3aa: CASSLGTADTQYF

d_gene: NA
v_gene: TRBV5-4
abundance: many
j_gene: TRBJ2-6
CDR3nt: TGTGCCAGCTCATCCCTGGTCCCCTCTGGGGCCAACGTCCTGACTTTC
CDR3aa: CASSSLVPSGANVLTF

d_gene: TRBD2
v_gene: TRBV7-9
abundance: NA
j_gene: TRBJ2-5
CDR3nt: TGTGCCAGCAGCTTAGCAAGATTAGCGGGAGTCTCGTTTGGAGAGACCCAGTACTTC
CDR3aa: CASSLARLAGVSFGETQYF

d_gene: NA
v_gene: TRBV28
abundance: NA
j_gene: TRBJ1-5
CDR3nt: TGTGCCAGCAGTTTTGTGCGACCAGCCAGCAATCAGCCCCAGCATTTT
CDR3aa: CASSFVRPASNQPQHF

d_gene: NA
v_gene: TRBV10-3
abundance: few
j_gene: TRBJ2-7
CDR3nt: TGTGCCATCAGTGGGTCCGGGAGCGACGAGCAGTACTTC
CDR3aa: CAISGSGSDEQYF

d_gene: NA
v_gene: TRBV18
abundance: NA
j_gene: TRBJ1-3
CDR3nt: TGTGCCAGCTCACCCATGGAGGGTCCTGGAAACACCATATATTTT
CDR3aa: CASSPMEGPGNTIYF

d_gene: TRBD2
v_gene: TRBV9
abundance: NA
j_gene: TRBJ2-1
CDR3nt: TGTGCCAGCAGCCCCCGGCTAGCGGGAATCTACAATGAGCAGTTCTTC
CDR3aa: CASSPRLAGIYNEQFF

d_gene: TRBD2
v_gene: TRBV19
abundance: NA
j_gene: TRBJ2-7
CDR3nt: TGTGCCAGTAGCCCTCCGCCTAGCGGGGGCTTCTACGAGCAGTACTTC
CDR3aa: CASSPPPSGGFYEQYF

d_gene: TRBD1
v_gene: TRBV5-1
abundance: NA
j_gene: TRBJ2-7
CDR3nt: TGCGCCAGCAGCTACGGGACAGGCGTGGGGTCCTACGAGCAGTACTTC
CDR3aa: CASSYGTGVGSYEQYF

d_gene: NA
v_gene: TRBV5-1
abundance: few
j_gene: TRBJ2-1
CDR3nt: TGCGCCAGCAGCTTGGACAGCCAGTCCTACAATGAGCAGTTCTTC
CDR3aa: CASSLDSQSYNEQFF

d_gene: NA
v_gene: TRBV1
abundance: NA
j_gene: TRBJ2-7
CDR3nt: TGCACCAGCAGCCCAGGGGCTAGCGGGATGGACTACGAGCAGTACTTC
CDR3aa: CTSSPGASGMDYEQYF

d_gene: NA
v_gene: TRBV6-5
abundance: few
j_gene: TRBJ1-2
CDR3nt: TGTGCCAGCAGTTACCACGGGAGGGAGAGGTATGGCTACACCTTC
CDR3aa: CASSYHGRERYGYTF

d_gene: TRBD1
v_gene: TRBV28
abundance: NA
j_gene: TRBJ1-1
CDR3nt: TGTGCCAGCAGCATCAGACAGGGGAACACTGAAGCTTTCTTT
CDR3aa: CASSIRQGNTEAFF

d_gene: NA
v_gene: TRBV5-1
abundance: NA
j_gene: TRBJ2-7
CDR3nt: TGCGCCAGCAGCTTGGAACAGGGAGGGATCGAGCAGTACTTC
CDR3aa: CASSLEQGGIEQYF